This record concerns one TCR beta chain sequence. Antigen specificity is unknown. This sample stems from a study of cytomegalovirus exposure and HLA in healthy donors. Whole-study results and caveats: Rare sequences made up most TCRs, while some public TCRs were found in many donors.

This CDR3 has 14 residues. Germline V gives CDR1 SGHRS, CDR2 YFSETQ. V gave up 2 bases and J gave up 3 bases; unmatched junction bases: 3. PCR used 60 Vbeta primers and 13 Jbeta primers. Sequencing was performed with immunoSEQ multiplex PCR; in TCRdb, only in-frame clones are kept and a portion is missing. The table has 95,000 to 150,000 clones, around 86% seen once. The sample was PBMCs. The chain recombines TRBV5-1 with TRBJ2-7, with 9 bases aligning to TRBD2. The receptor comes from a man aged 25 to 40 in good health and CMV-seronegative. This CDR3 reads CASSLSGGFYEQYF. Here the CDR3 DNA reads TGCGCCAGCAGCTTAAGCGGGGGGTTCTACGAGCAGTACTTC.